What follows are 14 T cell receptor beta chains derived from one specimen sequenced in a study of human T cells and chemical hapten exposure. TCRdb analysed the RACE reads with MiXCR anew, one entry per CDR3 protein. The repertoire holds roughly 180,000 distinct CDR3 sequences, with around 15% as singletons. Time point denoted: patch test 1, 2 weeks after DPC sensitization. Treatment denoted: therapeutic diphenylcyclopropenone sensitization with weekly scalp DPC. The input for sequencing was whole blood, taken in connection with sensitization to the hapten diphenylcyclopropenone (DPC). The source is a woman younger than 45 with alopecia areata. Some clones in this sample may be carry-over from other donors' samples.

This chain joins TRBV20-1 and TRBJ2-3; unclear D gene. There are 12 residues in the CDR3. Germline V gene data show CDR1 as DFQATT and CDR2 as SNEGSKA (reference sequence). The V end was cut by 4 bases, the J end by 0 bases, with 5 bases between. Here the CDR3 reads CSAKSSTDTQYF. CDR3 DNA: TGCAGTGCTAAGTCTAGCACAGATACGCAGTATTTT.

This clonotype was detected a few times. The CDR3 nucleotides are TGTGCCATCAGTGAGATAGCGGGGCCCCAAGAGACCCAGTACTTC. Protein sequence: CAISEIAGPQETQYF. The chain joins TRBV10-3 to TRBJ2-5; 8 bases agree with TRBD2. CDR1 is ENHRY, CDR2 SYGVKD, per germline. The CDR3 covers 15 residues. Trimming removed 2 bases from V and 1 base from J; junction bases left unmatched: 3.

The sample holds many counts of this clonotype. CDR3 protein: CASSLYPGSSYEQYF. The DNA of the CDR3 is TGTGCCAGCAGTTTATACCCGGGAAGCTCCTACGAGCAGTACTTC. The chain carries TRBV12-3 or TRBV12-4 and TRBJ2-7, with D possibly being TRBD2 (5 bases). The CDR3 length is 15 residues. V was shortened by 2 bases and J by 0 bases, with 11 bases between the two germline ends.

V gene TRBV2 combines with J gene TRBJ2-7, with D possibly being TRBD2 (6 bases). CDR1 and CDR2 (germline): SNHLY, FYNNEI. CDR3 length: 14 amino acids. V was cut by 6 bases and J by 3 bases, with 15 bases left in between. The CDR3 DNA reads as TGTGCCAGCAGACCCGGACGGGGGAGCTACGAGCAGTACTTC. This encodes CASRPGRGSYEQYF.

This clonotype was detected a few times. This chain connects TRBV27 to TRBJ2-2; no firm D call. V lost 3 bases and J 3 bases, leaving 5 bases between the germline ends. Germline V gives CDR1 MNHEY, CDR2 SMNVEV (reference sequence). The CDR3 sequence is 13 residues long. CDR3 nucleotide sequence: TGTGCCAGCAGTTTCGTGTACACCGGGGAGCTGTTTTTT. This gives the protein CASSFVYTGELFF.

A word on this clonotype: At one boundary the junction diverges from the germline segment, which might be a read error. This chain links TRBV2 with TRBJ1-5; 8 bases fit TRBD1. The CDR3 consists of 13 residues. Germline V gene sequence: CDR1 SNHLY, CDR2 FYNNEI. CDR3 sequence (DNA): TGTGCCAGCACAGGGGGCGTGGGTCAGCCCCTGCATTTT. It translates to CASTGGVGQPLHF.

The chain combines TRBV6-6 with TRBJ2-7; D is undetermined. The CDR3 is 15 amino acids. The germline V gene encodes CDR1 MNHNY and CDR2 SVGAGI (reference sequence). V lost 2 bases to trimming and J lost 5 bases, with 16 bases between them. CDR3 residues: CASSYPETAKNEQYF. The DNA of the CDR3 is TGTGCCAGCAGTTACCCCGAGACGGCCAAAAACGAGCAGTACTTC.

The chain has TRBV19 and TRBJ2-1; no clear D gene. The germline gives CDR1 LNHDA, CDR2 SQIVND (reference sequence). Trimming removed 3 bases at V and 9 bases at J, with 15 bases between. CDR3 length: 14 amino acids. CDR3 in DNA: TGTGCCAGTAGTATCGGGCCAAATATGGGTGAGCAGTTCTTC. Translating gives CASSIGPNMGEQFF. The full variable domain, with the rest looked up from reference TRBV19 and TRBJ2-1, is DGGITQSPKYLFRKEGQNVTLSCEQNLNHDAMYWYRQDPGQGLRLIYYSQIVNDFQKGDIAEGYSVSREKKESFPLTVTSAQKNPTAFYLCASSIGPNMGEQFFGPGTRLTVL.

In this sample, this clonotype turned up a few times. This chain uses TRBV7-8 with TRBJ1-1, with D perhaps TRBD1 (5 bases). This CDR3 region has 15 residues. From germline, CDR1 is SGHVS and CDR2 FQNEAQ. V lost 6 bases to trimming and J lost 6 bases, with 20 bases between them. The CDR3 loop is CASSWGIRAGAEAFF. The CDR3 DNA is TGTGCCAGCAGTTGGGGAATCAGGGCTGGCGCTGAAGCTTTCTTT.

This clonotype was seen at least ten times. The chain carries TRBV7-3 and TRBJ1-1, with a possible D match to TRBD1 (6 bases). This CDR3 region has 15 residues. V was clipped by 2 bases and J by 4 bases, with 14 bases between them. Germline V gene lookup returns CDR1 SGHTA and CDR2 FQGTGA. For the CDR3, the DNA is TGTGCCAGCAGCTTACAGGGGCTGAGGAGCACTGAAGCTTTCTTT. Residues: CASSLQGLRSTEAFF.

This rearrangement joins TRBV6-4 to TRBJ2-3; TRBD2 is a possible D gene (7 bases). The CDR3 contains 15 residues. Per the germline V gene, CDR1 is MRHNA and CDR2 is SNTAGT. V lost 0 bases and J 6 bases, leaving 13 bases between the germline ends. The CDR3 coding sequence is TGTGCCAGCAGTGACTCGAGGGGGGGGGCCGATACGCAGTATTTT. Translated, it gives CASSDSRGGADTQYF.

J is TRBJ2-3 and V is TRBV12-2; TRBD1, the table's D call, lacks a check against the DNA. TRBV12-2 is a pseudogene segment. The CDR3 consists of 14 residues. As DNA, the CDR3 is TGTGCAAGTCGCTTGGGGCCGGGGGCGGATACGCAGTATTTT. Amino acids: CASRLGPGADTQYF.

This clonotype has more than one count but fewer than ten. V is TRBV25-1 and J is TRBJ1-2; 8 nucleotides align to TRBD1. Germline CDR1 and CDR2: MGHDK and SYGVNS. The CDR3 totals 16 residues. Trimming at V came to 4 bases and at J to 4 bases, leaving 11 bases not matched to a gene. CDR3 DNA: TGTGCCAGCAGTGGCCGGACAGGGATTGACGTCTATGGCTACACCTTC. It encodes CASSGRTGIDVYGYTF.

This sequence joins TRBV7-2 and TRBJ2-7; D remains ambiguous. V was trimmed by 2 bases and J by 4 bases, leaving 6 bases between them. CDR3 length: 12 amino acids. Germline V lookup: CDR1 SGHTA, CDR2 FQGNSA. The CDR3 spells CASSLFIYEQYF. CDR3 bases: TGTGCCAGCAGCTTATTCATTTACGAGCAGTACTTC.